What follows is one T cell receptor (beta chain) and its context. Original methodology: Estimation of nucleated cell counts was performed using reference gene primer amplification. TCRdb's table, derived via immunoSEQ multiplex PCR, lists solely in-frame clones and lacks some. From that table come the V and J calls and clone size; the DNA was used to work out D and trimming. The table lists roughly 72,000 clones, 88% of them singletons, with roughly a fifth in the top ten. This CDR3 has 14 amino acids. The germline CDR1 and CDR2 sequences are MNHEY and SVGAGI. Trimming cost V 8 bases and J 7 bases; bases outside gene matches: 9. This sample is part of a study of blood T cell repertoires in COVID-19. Study in general: Italy, Spain and the United States were the sources of the convalescent and acute COVID-19 samples. In each case, the material was cDNA or gDNA derived from T cells, B-cell-depleted T cells, or PBMCs.

This receptor was taken from a human donor in a cohort sampled during active COVID-19. Sequenced sample: peripheral blood. J is TRBJ2-1 and V is TRBV6-5, with 9 nucleotides matching TRBD2. CDR3 DNA: TGTGCCAGCGAGAGACTAGCGGATATTAATGAGCAGTTCTTC. Translated, it gives CASERLADINEQFF.